This entry is about one T cell receptor beta chain. The data stem from a study of blood T cell repertoires in COVID-19. On the study more broadly: The United States, Italy and Spain were the sources of the acute and convalescent COVID-19 samples. PBMCs, B-cell-depleted T cells, or T cells were the source of the cDNA or gDNA that made up the material.

CDR1 is SGHAT, CDR2 FQNNGV, per germline. The V end was cut by 1 base, the J end by 9 bases, with 19 bases between. The CDR3 has 17 amino acids. In the original analysis: Reference gene primers were amplified, and this amplification served to estimate nucleated cell counts. The data were produced by immunoSEQ multiplex PCR, yet TCRdb's version contains in-frame clones alone and is incomplete. The V and J calls and the clone size are those of that table, but D and trimming were determined from the DNA. The sample includes a few hundred thousand clones, 90% seen only once; the top ten take 2% to 2.5%. Seattle researchers signed up patients amid active infection and tracked them longitudinally.

Input material: peripheral blood. V is TRBV11-2 and J is TRBJ1-6; TRBD1 might be the D (6 bases). This TCR came from a woman aged 60-75 years with COVID-19, enrolled during active disease. In nucleotides, the CDR3 is TGTGCCAGCAGCTTAGGGGGCCAGGGGCGAAAGTCTTCACCCCTCCACTTT. It encodes CASSLGGQGRKSSPLHF.